This TCR beta chain was sequenced in a study of T-cell reconstitution after alpha-beta-depleted transplantation in children. Broader study findings: Alpha-beta T cells about two months after transplant reportedly derived from several hundred expanded graft clones. From newly produced T cells came most of the T-cell counts and diversity one year after transplant. Certain patients had high TCRbeta diversity at day 60, and it came from recipient T cells and thymic progenitors that survived.

This clonotype was picked up a small number of times. Its antigen is currently unknown. Unique molecular identifiers were incorporated into the prepared TCRbeta library. MiXCR, applied by TCRdb to the PCR reads, yields one record per CDR3 protein. This sample yields nearly 350,000 distinct CDR3 sequences, of which roughly 17% are seen a single time; approximately 44% belongs to the top ten. CDR3 length equals 17 residues. Per germline, CDR1 MDHEN and CDR2 SYDVKM. The trim removed 6 bases at V and 6 bases at J, leaving 12 bases unmatched. The chain recombines TRBV28 with TRBJ1-5; 12 nucleotides align to TRBD1. Here the sequenced sample was PBMCs, mostly from graft donor cells, taken 360 days after TCRalphabeta/CD19-depleted stem cell transplant. The receptor was isolated from a male patient aged 2-10 years who had a stem cell transplant for acute lymphoblastic leukemia, so the T cells may come from the graft donor. CDR3 protein: CASRAPGQGAGSQPQHF. CDR3 DNA: TGTGCCAGCAGGGCGCCGGGACAGGGGGCGGGGAGTCAGCCCCAGCATTTT.